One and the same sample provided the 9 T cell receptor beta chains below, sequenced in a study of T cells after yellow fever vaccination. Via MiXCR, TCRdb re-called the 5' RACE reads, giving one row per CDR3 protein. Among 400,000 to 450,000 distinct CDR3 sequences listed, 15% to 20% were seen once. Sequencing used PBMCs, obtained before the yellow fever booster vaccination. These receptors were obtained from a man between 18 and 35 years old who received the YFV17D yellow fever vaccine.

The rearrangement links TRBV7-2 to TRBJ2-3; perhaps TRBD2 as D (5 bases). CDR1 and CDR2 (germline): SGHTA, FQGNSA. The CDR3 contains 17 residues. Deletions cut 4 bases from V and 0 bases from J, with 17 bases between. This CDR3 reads CASSSQTTKPSTDTQYF. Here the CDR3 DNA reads TGTGCCAGCAGCTCACAGACGACTAAGCCCAGCACAGATACGCAGTATTTT.

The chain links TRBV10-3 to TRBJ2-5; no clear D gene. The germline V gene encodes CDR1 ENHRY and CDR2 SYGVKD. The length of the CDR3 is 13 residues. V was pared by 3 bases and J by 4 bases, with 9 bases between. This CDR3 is CAISDSGRETQYF. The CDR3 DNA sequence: TGTGCCATCAGTGACAGTGGGCGAGAGACCCAGTACTTC.

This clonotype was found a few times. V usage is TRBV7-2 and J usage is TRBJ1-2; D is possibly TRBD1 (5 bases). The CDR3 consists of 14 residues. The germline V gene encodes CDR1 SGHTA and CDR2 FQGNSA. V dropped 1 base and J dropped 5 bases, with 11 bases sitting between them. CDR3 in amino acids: CASSLGREEYGYTF. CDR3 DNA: TGTGCCAGCAGCTTAGGCAGGGAGGAATATGGCTACACCTTC.

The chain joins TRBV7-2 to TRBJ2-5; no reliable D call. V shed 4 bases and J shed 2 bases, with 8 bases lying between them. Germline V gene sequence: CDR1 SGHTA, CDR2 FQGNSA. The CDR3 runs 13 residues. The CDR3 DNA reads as TGTGCCAGCAGCTGGGCTGGTCAAGAGACCCAGTACTTC. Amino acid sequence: CASSWAGQETQYF.

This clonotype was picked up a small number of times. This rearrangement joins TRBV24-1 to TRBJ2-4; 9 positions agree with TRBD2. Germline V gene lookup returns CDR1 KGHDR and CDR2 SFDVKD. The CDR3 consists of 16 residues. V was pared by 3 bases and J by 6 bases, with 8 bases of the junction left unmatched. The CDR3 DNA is TGTGCCACCAGTGATCCCCGGCGGGGGGGAGGAAACATTCAGTACTTC. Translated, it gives CATSDPRRGGGNIQYF.

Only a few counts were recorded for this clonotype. The CDR3 sequence: CASTLGARETQYF. The CDR3 DNA reads TGTGCCAGCACCCTCGGGGCGCGGGAGACCCAGTACTTC. V gene TRBV6-6 combines with J gene TRBJ2-5; D could derive from TRBD1 or TRBD2 (5 bases each). CDR3 length: 13 residues. Trimming pared 7 bases from V and 5 bases from J, leaving 14 bases between. In germline, CDR1 is MNHNY, CDR2 SVGAGI (reference sequence).

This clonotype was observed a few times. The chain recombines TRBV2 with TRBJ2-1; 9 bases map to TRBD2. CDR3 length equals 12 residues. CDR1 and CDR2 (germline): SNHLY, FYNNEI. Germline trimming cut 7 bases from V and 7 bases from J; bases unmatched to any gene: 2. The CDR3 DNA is TGTGCCAGCATGAGCGGGGGGAATGAGCAGTTCTTC. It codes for CASMSGGNEQFF.

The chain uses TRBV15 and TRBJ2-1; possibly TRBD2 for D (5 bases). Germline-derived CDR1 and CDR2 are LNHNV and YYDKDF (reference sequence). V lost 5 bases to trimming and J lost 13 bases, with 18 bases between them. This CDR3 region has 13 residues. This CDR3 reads CATSGLTTMDQFF. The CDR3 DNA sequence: TGTGCCACCAGCGGACTCACTACGATGGACCAGTTCTTC. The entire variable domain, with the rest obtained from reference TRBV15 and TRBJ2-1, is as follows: DAMVIQNPRYQVTQFGKPVTLSCSQTLNHNVMYWYQQKSSQAPKLLFHYYDKDFNNEADTPDNFQSRRPNTSFCFLDIRSPGLGDTAMYLCATSGLTTMDQFFGPGTRLTVL.

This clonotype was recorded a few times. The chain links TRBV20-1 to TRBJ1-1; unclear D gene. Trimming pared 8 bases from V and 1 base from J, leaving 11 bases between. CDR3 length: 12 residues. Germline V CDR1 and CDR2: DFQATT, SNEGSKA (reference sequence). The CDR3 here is CSILGPNTEAFF. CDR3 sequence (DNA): TGCAGTATCTTGGGTCCGAACACTGAAGCTTTCTTT.